This record concerns one T cell receptor beta chain sequence. This clonotype was counted ten times or more. The clone's antigen remains unknown. Base qualities are missing; no much larger clone stands one base away. CDR1 and CDR2, per the germline V gene, are LGHNA and YNFKEQ. There are 16 amino acids in the CDR3, from cysteine to phenylalanine inclusive. Kept here is only the CDR3 DNA, which spans 48 bases and is read in frame from base 1. Relative to germline, V is 0 bases shorter and J is 0 bases shorter, with 12 bases between their ends. The sample belongs to a study of early T cells in non-severe SARS-CoV-2 infection (dated by TCRdb to the early 2020s). A note on the overall study: Bulk RNA from unsorted whole blood was used for TCR sequencing, so alpha and beta chains could not be paired.

Receptor libraries were prepared by 5' RACE. The listed sequencing device is NextSeq 500. To correct for sequencing error and PCR bias, the TCR library protocol tagged individual cDNA molecules with unique molecular identifiers. Sequencing covered both TCR alpha and beta chains, and within each sample the abundances of alpha and beta sequences were tightly co-correlated. Per the authors' processing: Decombinator V4 was used to annotate the V gene, J gene and CDR3 of the TCR sequences. TCRs were defined as expanded if a significant change between any two time points was detected under a Poisson model with p below 0.0001. Abundances of TCRs were expressed as counts per million after normalisation to the total number of TCRs sequenced in each sample. MAIT TCRs were defined by TRAV1-2 paired with TRAJ12, TRAJ20 or TRAJ33, and iNKT TCRs by TRAV10 paired with TRAJ18. VDJdb, accessed 1 November 2021, was searched for CMV, EBV and SARS-CoV-2 annotated TCRs, excluding TCRs annotated for multiple antigens. TCRdb took the public reads, trimmed them with fastp at Q25, ran MiXCR for clone calling and kept in-frame beta chains. All rows with the same CDR3 protein become a single entry with the most common DNA and genes. The V and J calls were not made by the authors but by TCRdb's processing. The sample table lists some 82,000 distinct CDR3 sequences, approximately 6% of them with a count of one. Less than 9.5% of the sample is in the top ten clones.

Overall results and qualifications from the work: VDJdb matching was skewed toward anti-spike CD8 responses and likely underestimated virus-specific expansions, missing private and CD4 specificities.

This was a case-control study nested in a cohort of healthcare workers in London, UK, who had nasopharyngeal swab PCR tests and blood samples taken every week. Between 23 and 31 March 2020, the week of the UK lockdown, healthcare workers were enrolled and then followed up weekly for as long as 16 weeks. This TCR derives from an adult who was a healthcare worker with PCR-confirmed SARS-CoV-2 infection or an uninfected control (not recorded which). Material for sequencing was whole blood. The chain couples TRBV4-2 to TRBJ2-7; the D gene is not confidently resolved. The encoded CDR3 is CASSQEPGDSSYEQYF. The nucleotide sequence is given as TGTGCCAGCAGCCAAGAGCCAGGCGATAGCTCCTACGAGCAGTACTTC.